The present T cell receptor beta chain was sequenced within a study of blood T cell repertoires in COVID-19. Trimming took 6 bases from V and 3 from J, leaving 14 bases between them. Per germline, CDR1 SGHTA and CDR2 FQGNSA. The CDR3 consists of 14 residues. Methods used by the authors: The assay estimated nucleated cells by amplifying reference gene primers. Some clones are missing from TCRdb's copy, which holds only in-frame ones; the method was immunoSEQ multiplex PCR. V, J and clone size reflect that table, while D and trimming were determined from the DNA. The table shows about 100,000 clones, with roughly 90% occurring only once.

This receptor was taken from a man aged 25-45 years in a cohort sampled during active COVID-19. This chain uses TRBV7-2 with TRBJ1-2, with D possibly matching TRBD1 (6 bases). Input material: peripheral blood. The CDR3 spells CASSPRGGDYGYTF. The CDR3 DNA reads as TGTGCCAGCAGTCCGAGGGGGGGAGACTATGGCTACACCTTC.